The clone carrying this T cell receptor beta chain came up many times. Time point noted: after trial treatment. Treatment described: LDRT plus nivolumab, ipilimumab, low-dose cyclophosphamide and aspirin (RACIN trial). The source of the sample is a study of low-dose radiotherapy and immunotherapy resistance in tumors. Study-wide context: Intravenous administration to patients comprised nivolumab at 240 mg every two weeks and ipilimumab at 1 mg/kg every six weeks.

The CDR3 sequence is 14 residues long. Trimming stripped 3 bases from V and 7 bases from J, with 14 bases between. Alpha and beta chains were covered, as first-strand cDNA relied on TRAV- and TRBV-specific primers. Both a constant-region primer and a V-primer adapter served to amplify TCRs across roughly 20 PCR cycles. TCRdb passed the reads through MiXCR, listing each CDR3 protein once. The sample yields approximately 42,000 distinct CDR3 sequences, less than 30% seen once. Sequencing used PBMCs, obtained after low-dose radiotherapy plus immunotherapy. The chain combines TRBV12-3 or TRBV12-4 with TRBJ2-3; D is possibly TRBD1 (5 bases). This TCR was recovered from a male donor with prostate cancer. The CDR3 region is CASSFARLDNTQYF. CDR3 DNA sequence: TGTGCCAGCAGTTTCGCCCGACTGGACAATACGCAGTATTTT.